The 13 T cell receptor beta chains below were found in one sample sequenced in a study of cytomegalovirus exposure and HLA in healthy donors. Clones were read by immunoSEQ multiplex PCR, and TCRdb kept only the in-frame ones, dropping some. The data contain around 120,000 clones, about 87% of them seen just once; the ten biggest clones take up under 2%. The sequencing input was PBMCs. All receptors derive from a woman under 30 in good health and CMV-seronegative.

The rearrangement uses TRBV28 and TRBJ1-1; 7 bases align to TRBD1. The CDR3 has 18 amino acids. Germline CDR1 MDHEN, CDR2 SYDVKM. The junction had 17 bases not matched to a gene; V was cut back by 4 bases and J by 3 bases. CDR3 DNA: TGTGCCAGCAGTTCCCCCCTGAGGGGGCGATCTGCGGACACTGAAGCTTTCTTT. It translates to CASSSPLRGRSADTEAFF. The full variable domain, its missing parts supplied by reference TRBV28 and TRBJ1-1, is DVKVTQSSRYLVKRTGEKVFLECVQDMDHENMFWYRQDPGLGLRLIYFSYDVKMKEKGDIPEGYSVSREKKERFSLILESASTNQTSMYLCASSSPLRGRSADTEAFFGQGTRLTVV.

V usage is TRBV6-7 and J usage is TRBJ2-4; TRBD2 agrees at 12 bases. TRBV6-7 is an ORF, with its function uncertain. The CDR3 length is 23 residues. V shed 0 bases, J shed 1 base, and the junction held 19 bases outside the gene matches. CDR3: CASSYSTTDGSGTSGLAKNIQYF. Here the CDR3 DNA reads TGTGCCAGCAGTTACTCGACCACCGACGGTTCCGGGACTAGCGGGTTGGCCAAAAACATTCAGTACTTC.

The chain carries TRBV7-9 and TRBJ1-2, with 7 bases lining up with TRBD1. Germline-derived CDR1 and CDR2 are SEHNR and FQNEAQ (reference sequence). The V gene end was trimmed by 0 bases and the J gene end by 3 bases; junction bases not matched to a gene: 16. This CDR3 spans 19 amino acids. CDR3 residues: CASSLAGGQGEGFDYGYTF. CDR3 DNA sequence: TGTGCCAGCAGCTTAGCTGGCGGGCAGGGGGAAGGGTTTGACTATGGCTACACCTTC.

This chain uses TRBV27 with TRBJ2-7, with D perhaps TRBD2 (6 bases). V shed 5 bases and J shed 6 bases, with 23 bases lying between them. The CDR3 runs to 16 residues. CDR1 and CDR2 from the germline V gene are MNHEY and SMNVEV (reference sequence). The CDR3 DNA reads as TGTGCCAGCAGTCCTGTAAGGAGCGGGCCCCTTTTCGAGCAGTACTTC. Translation: CASSPVRSGPLFEQYF.

The rearrangement joins TRBV4-1 to TRBJ2-1, with 11 bases identical to TRBD2. Trimming removed 1 base from V and 6 bases from J; junction bases left unmatched: 8. The CDR3 sequence is 17 residues long. Germline V gene sequence: CDR1 MGHRA, CDR2 YSYEKL. CDR3 sequence (DNA): TGCGCCAGCAGCCAAGGCCCCCTAGCGGGGGGAGTCAATGAGCAGTTCTTC. This sequence encodes CASSQGPLAGGVNEQFF.

This chain joins TRBV2 and TRBJ2-2; TRBD2 agrees at 8 bases. V trimming: 6 bases; J trimming: 1 base; junction bases outside the gene matches: 4. Germline loops: CDR1 SNHLY, CDR2 FYNNEI. The CDR3 spans 15 residues. The CDR3 coding sequence is TGTGCCAGCAGGGGACTAGTTAGGAACACCGGGGAGCTGTTTTTT. It yields the protein CASRGLVRNTGELFF.

This clone was counted once. The V call is TRBV18, the J call TRBJ2-7; D gene unclear. Germline-derived CDR1 and CDR2 are KGHSH and LQKENI. Trimming cost V 6 bases and J 2 bases, with 8 bases left between them. CDR3 length equals 12 residues. The CDR3 DNA reads TGTGCCAGCTCTACTGTAGCCTACGAGCAGTACTTC. Residues: CASSTVAYEQYF.

The V and J genes are TRBV6-1 and TRBJ2-1; possibly TRBD2 for D (6 bases). The germline V gene encodes CDR1 MNHNS and CDR2 SASEGT. Trimming removed 3 bases from V and 6 bases from J, with 18 bases in between. The CDR3 consists of 16 residues. CDR3 residues: CASSEPFGTRGNEQFF. The CDR3 bases are TGTGCCAGCAGTGAGCCATTCGGGACTCGGGGCAATGAGCAGTTCTTC.

V and J are TRBV15 and TRBJ2-1; possibly TRBD2 for D (5 bases). This CDR3 has 15 residues. From germline, CDR1 is LNHNV and CDR2 YYDKDF (reference sequence). Trimming pared 0 bases from V and 3 bases from J, leaving 9 bases between. The CDR3 sequence is CATSRDLRDYNEQFF. The CDR3 bases are TGTGCCACCAGCAGAGATTTGAGGGACTACAATGAGCAGTTCTTC. Based on the CDR3 plus reference TRBV15 and TRBJ2-1, the full variable domain is DAMVIQNPRYQVTQFGKPVTLSCSQTLNHNVMYWYQQKSSQAPKLLFHYYDKDFNNEADTPDNFQSRRPNTSFCFLDIRSPGLGDTAMYLCATSRDLRDYNEQFFGPGTRLTVL.

V usage is TRBV6-5 and J usage is TRBJ1-1, with D perhaps TRBD1 (6 bases). Per germline, CDR1 MNHEY and CDR2 SVGAGI. Deletions cut 8 bases from V and 4 bases from J, with 11 bases between. This CDR3 region has 12 residues. In nucleotides, the CDR3 is TGTGCCAGCCAGGGGTTTGGCACTGAAGCTTTCTTT. Protein sequence: CASQGFGTEAFF.

The chain couples TRBV30 to TRBJ2-4, with D possibly matching TRBD2 (5 bases). This CDR3 has 17 amino acids. Per germline, CDR1 GTSNPN and CDR2 SVGIG (reference sequence). Trimming shortened V by 2 bases and J by 1 base, and 18 bases separated the two germline ends. For the CDR3, the DNA is TGTGCCTGGAGTAGAGGGCAGCCACCAAGGGCCAAAAACATTCAGTACTTC. This sequence encodes CAWSRGQPPRAKNIQYF.

The genes are TRBV28 and TRBJ1-2, with D maybe TRBD1 (5 bases). CDR3 size: 14 residues. V dropped 6 bases and J dropped 2 bases, with 13 bases sitting between them. CDR1 and CDR2 (germline): MDHEN, SYDVKM. CDR3 residues: CASSPWRGNYGYTF. The CDR3 DNA reads as TGTGCCAGCAGCCCCTGGCGGGGGAACTATGGCTACACCTTC.

The chain has TRBV6-1 and TRBJ2-3; TRBD2 matches at 12 bases. Trimming at V came to 9 bases and at J to 4 bases, leaving 5 bases not matched to a gene. The V gene's germline CDR1 is MNHNS and CDR2 SASEGT. The CDR3 is 14 amino acids. The DNA for the CDR3 is TGTGCCAGTAACCTAGCGGGGGGGGCAGATACGCAGTATTTT. Its translation is CASNLAGGADTQYF.